In this sample, the clone carrying this T cell receptor beta chain turned up a few times. The CDR3 length is 15 residues. Germline CDR1 and CDR2: MNHNY and SVGAGI (reference sequence). The V gene end was trimmed by 7 bases and the J gene end by 1 base; junction bases not matched to a gene: 7. The sample originates from a study of blood T cell repertoires in COVID-19. Study at large: Acute-phase and convalescent COVID-19 samples originated in the United States, Italy and Spain. Sample material is recorded as cDNA or gDNA derived from T cells, B-cell-depleted T cells, or PBMCs.

In the source study's methods: Amplification with reference gene primers provided the estimates of nucleated cell counts. Produced via immunoSEQ multiplex PCR; TCRdb's table is partial and in-frame only. D and trimming were read from the DNA, whereas the V and J calls and clone size are those reported in that table. The table has around 83,000 clones, approximately 86% seen once. This chain connects TRBV6-6 to TRBJ1-5, with 7 nucleotides matching TRBD1. The sequenced sample was peripheral blood. The receptor's source is an elderly man with active or convalescent COVID-19. CDR3 in amino acids: CASTFRQGSNQPQHF. The DNA of the CDR3 is TGTGCCAGCACCTTCAGACAGGGCAGCAATCAGCCCCAGCATTTT.